Listed here are 30 T cell receptor beta chains from one sample, sequenced in a study of blood T cell repertoires in COVID-19. The table came from immunoSEQ multiplex PCR; TCRdb's copy has only in-frame clones and leaves some out. The repertoire has about 370,000 clones, approximately 87% of them found once; the top ten carry more than 9%. Sequencing was performed on peripheral blood. The receptor source for this set is a woman aged 25 to 39 with COVID-19, enrolled during active disease.

The chain links TRBV9 to TRBJ2-5, with TRBD2 identical over 9 bases. J lost 7 bases, V lost 0 bases, and 10 bases had no gene match. CDR1 is SGDLS, CDR2 YYNGEE, per germline. This CDR3 has 16 residues. The DNA of the CDR3 is TGTGCCAGCAGCGTAGCCCTAGGAGCGGGAGGCGGGACCCAGTACTTC. Its translation is CASSVALGAGGGTQYF.

The chain employs TRBV11-3 and TRBJ2-3, with 12 bases fitting TRBD2. With V trimmed by 1 base and J by 0 bases, 5 bases remained unmatched. The CDR3 extends over 18 amino acids. Germline lookup yields CDR1 SGHNT and CDR2 YENEEA. This CDR3 is CASSLGLAGDPSTDTQYF. In nucleotides, the CDR3 is TGTGCCAGCAGCTTAGGACTAGCGGGAGACCCTAGCACAGATACGCAGTATTTT.

The gene calls are TRBV25-1 and TRBJ2-5, with TRBD1 identical over 7 bases. Germline V gene lookup returns CDR1 MGHDK and CDR2 SYGVNS. The CDR3 contains 17 residues. Unmatched junction bases numbered 18, after V lost 6 bases and J lost 5 bases. CDR3 DNA: TGTGCCAGCAGGGGAAATATTGGGGACAGCTCAGGCGAGACCCAGTACTTC. Amino acids: CASRGNIGDSSGETQYF.

The rearrangement links TRBV5-1 to TRBJ2-7, with 11 nucleotides matching TRBD2. The CDR3 length is 15 residues. Trimming cost V 4 bases and J 0 bases; bases outside gene matches: 3. In germline, CDR1 is SGHRS, CDR2 YFSETQ. CDR3: CASSPSGRFSYEQYF. In DNA form, the CDR3 reads TGCGCCAGCAGCCCTAGCGGGAGGTTCTCCTACGAGCAGTACTTC.

This clone was observed a single time. The rearrangement links TRBV5-6 to TRBJ1-1, with 7 bases aligning to TRBD1. This CDR3 has 14 residues. Germline assignment: CDR1 SGHDT and CDR2 YYEEEE. V shed 4 bases, J shed 3 bases, and the junction held 6 bases outside the gene matches. CDR3 loop: CASSPQGTDTEAFF. CDR3 nucleotides: TGTGCCAGCAGCCCACAGGGGACAGACACTGAAGCTTTCTTT.

Only one count was recorded for this clone. The rearrangement links TRBV7-2 to TRBJ1-3; D not certain. Germline V gene data show CDR1 as SGHTA and CDR2 as FQGNSA. The length of the CDR3 is 14 residues. The V gene lost 4 bases and the J gene lost 0 bases, with 7 bases spanning the gap. The CDR3 protein is CASSWTDSGNTIYF. The CDR3 coding sequence is TGTGCCAGCAGCTGGACTGACTCTGGAAACACCATATATTTT. Full variable domain (missing parts from reference TRBV7-2 and TRBJ1-3): GAGVSQSPSNKVTEKGKDVELRCDPISGHTALYWYRQSLGQGLEFLIYFQGNSAPDKSGLPSDRFSAERTGGSVSTLTIQRTQQEDSAVYLCASSWTDSGNTIYFGEGSWLTVV.

This chain uses TRBV27 with TRBJ2-2, with D possibly TRBD1 on 5 matching bases. Germline loops: CDR1 MNHEY, CDR2 SMNVEV (reference sequence). The CDR3 is 16 residues long. Trimming removed 5 bases from V and 8 bases from J, with 21 bases in between. As DNA, the CDR3 is TGTGCCAGCAGTCTAAGGGGCACTGGTGGGTCTGGGGAGCTGTTTTTT. Translation gives CASSLRGTGGSGELFF.

The chain carries TRBV30 and TRBJ1-5, with 7 bases lining up with TRBD1. CDR3 length equals 13 residues. Germline V lookup: CDR1 GTSNPN, CDR2 SVGIG (reference sequence). The trim removed 5 bases at V and 6 bases at J, leaving 7 bases unmatched. The CDR3 region has the DNA TGTGCCTGGGGAAGACAGGGCGGTCAGCCCCAGCATTTT. This translates into CAWGRQGGQPQHF.

This sequence joins TRBV27 and TRBJ2-3; the match to TRBD1 covers 7 bases. V gave up 5 bases and J gave up 1 base; unmatched junction bases: 9. Germline CDR1 and CDR2: MNHEY and SMNVEV (reference sequence). This CDR3 region has 16 residues. CDR3: CASSALRTGRTDTQYF. CDR3 nucleotide sequence: TGTGCCAGCAGTGCTCTGCGGACAGGCCGCACAGATACGCAGTATTTT.

The V and J genes are TRBV9 and TRBJ2-1, with 9 bases identical to TRBD2. Germline V CDR1 and CDR2: SGDLS, YYNGEE. This CDR3 spans 15 amino acids. V lost 0 bases, J lost 6 bases, and 4 bases stayed unmatched. The CDR3 is CASSVAGGRGNEQFF. The CDR3 DNA reads TGTGCCAGCAGCGTAGCTGGCGGGAGGGGCAATGAGCAGTTCTTC.

The J gene is TRBJ2-2, the V gene TRBV2; D perhaps matches TRBD2 (5 bases). The CDR3 spans 13 residues. Germline CDR1 and CDR2: SNHLY and FYNNEI. V lost 8 bases, J lost 3 bases, and 10 bases lay in between. CDR3 bases: TGTGCCAGCTCCCTGGAGGACACCGGGGAGCTGTTTTTT. This translates into CASSLEDTGELFF.

This clone was found a few times. The chain joins TRBV5-4 to TRBJ1-1; D ambiguous. The CDR3 is 13 amino acids. V lost 1 base, J lost 0 bases, and 4 bases lay in between. Germline V gene sequence: CDR1 SGHNT, CDR2 YYREEE (reference sequence). The CDR3 loop reads CASSLSVNTEAFF. The DNA for the CDR3 is TGTGCCAGCAGCTTGTCCGTGAACACTGAAGCTTTCTTT.

J is TRBJ2-7 and V is TRBV6-2 or TRBV6-3; possibly TRBD2 for D (5 bases). The CDR3 has 12 amino acids. Between the trimmed V and J ends, which lost 3 bases and 7 bases, there was a span of 10 bases. CDR1 is MNHEY and CDR2 is SVGEGT in the germline V gene. The CDR3 is CASSYSGWEQYF. CDR3 nucleotide sequence: TGTGCCAGCAGTTATTCGGGGTGGGAGCAGTACTTC.

CDR3 coding DNA: TGTGCCAGCAGCCCCGGGACTACGAACACCGGGGAGCTGTTTTTT. Translation gives CASSPGTTNTGELFF. The chain combines TRBV9 with TRBJ2-2; 7 bases fit TRBD2. V lost 4 bases to trimming and J lost 0 bases; unmatched junction nucleotides: 3. Germline V gives CDR1 SGDLS, CDR2 YYNGEE. The CDR3 has 15 residues.

The chain employs TRBV19 and TRBJ2-7; 8 positions match TRBD1. CDR1 LNHDA and CDR2 SQIVND come from the germline V gene (reference sequence). The CDR3 length is 13 residues. V lost 5 bases to trimming and J lost 6 bases; unmatched junction nucleotides: 6. CDR3 sequence reads: CASSPGTGTEQYF. DNA of the CDR3: TGTGCCAGTAGTCCGGGGACAGGCACCGAGCAGTACTTC.

This clone occurred once. The rearrangement links TRBV7-2 to TRBJ1-5; a possible D gene is TRBD1 (5 bases). V was shortened by 3 bases and J by 6 bases, with 21 bases between the two germline ends. The length of the CDR3 is 17 residues. The V gene's germline CDR1 is SGHTA and CDR2 FQGNSA. CDR3 loop: CASSFNPTDSRAQPQHF. CDR3 DNA: TGTGCCAGCAGCTTCAACCCAACCGACAGTCGCGCTCAGCCCCAGCATTTT.

This chain joins TRBV6-5 and TRBJ2-5; TRBD2 matches at 9 bases. Germline V CDR1 and CDR2: MNHEY, SVGAGI. The CDR3 contains 13 residues. The V and J ends lost 6 bases and 6 bases, in that order; junction bases with no gene match: 5. The CDR3 sequence: CASRPRGGQTQYF. The CDR3 DNA reads as TGTGCCAGCAGGCCGCGGGGGGGACAGACCCAGTACTTC.

The CDR3 nucleotides are TGTGCCAGCAACGGAAAGGGGTTGAATCAAGAGACCCAGTACTTC. Protein: CASNGKGLNQETQYF. This sequence joins TRBV2 and TRBJ2-5; perhaps TRBD1 as D (5 bases). V dropped 7 bases and J dropped 2 bases, with 17 bases sitting between them. CDR1 and CDR2 (germline): SNHLY, FYNNEI. There are 15 residues in the CDR3.

The chain employs TRBV11-3 and TRBJ2-5; the D gene is possibly TRBD1 (5 bases). Germline CDR1 SGHNT, CDR2 YENEEA. The V gene lost 5 bases and the J gene lost 4 bases, with 11 bases spanning the gap. This CDR3 region has 13 residues. The CDR3 sequence is CASSRGAIETQYF. For the CDR3, the DNA is TGTGCCAGCAGCCGTGGGGCCATAGAGACCCAGTACTTC.

The chain links TRBV9 to TRBJ2-1; TRBD2 agrees at 7 bases. This CDR3 comprises 15 residues. Looked up from germline, CDR1 is SGDLS and CDR2 is YYNGEE. Unmatched junction bases numbered 13, after V lost 4 bases and J lost 9 bases. The CDR3 loop reads CASSSRERGSREQFF. CDR3 DNA sequence: TGTGCCAGCAGCTCGCGGGAGAGGGGCTCGCGTGAGCAGTTCTTC.

The sample holds one count of this clone. This chain connects TRBV19 to TRBJ1-1, with D unclear. Germline CDR1 LNHDA, CDR2 SQIVND (reference sequence). Deletions cut 10 bases from V and 2 bases from J, with 20 bases between. The CDR3 extends over 15 amino acids. In nucleotides, the CDR3 is TGTGCCACATCCCCCAAATTTGACACCAACACTGAAGCTTTCTTT. As protein: CATSPKFDTNTEAFF.

The V and J genes are TRBV25-1 and TRBJ1-1; 8 bases align to TRBD1. The CDR3 contains 15 residues. V lost 3 bases and J lost 1; bases outside the gene matches: 4. Germline loops: CDR1 MGHDK, CDR2 SYGVNS. The CDR3 DNA sequence: TGTGCCAGCAGTGATTCCGGACAGGGGAACACTGAAGCTTTCTTT. Translated: CASSDSGQGNTEAFF.

This chain links TRBV28 with TRBJ1-4, with D possibly being TRBD1 (5 bases). The V end lost 2 bases, the J end lost 3 bases, and 10 bases lay between the germline ends. The germline V gene has CDR1 MDHEN and CDR2 SYDVKM. This CDR3 is built from 15 residues. CDR3 region: CASSLRGGSNEKLFF. CDR3 nucleotide sequence: TGTGCCAGCAGTTTAAGGGGAGGGTCTAATGAAAAACTGTTTTTT.

This rearrangement joins TRBV18 to TRBJ1-1; 8 nucleotides match TRBD1. The CDR3 is 13 amino acids. Trimming at V came to 5 bases and at J to 13 bases, leaving 12 bases not matched to a gene. From germline, CDR1 is KGHSH and CDR2 LQKENI. DNA for the CDR3: TGTGCCAGCTCAGAGCTGGGGACAGGAAGAGGTTTCTTT. Amino acid sequence: CASSELGTGRGFF.

The chain uses TRBV6-5 and TRBJ2-7; 8 bases agree with TRBD1. Per the germline V gene, CDR1 is MNHEY and CDR2 is SVGAGI. V gave up 6 bases and J gave up 0 bases; unmatched junction bases: 7. The length of the CDR3 is 15 residues. The CDR3 reads CASRGPGTGSYEQYF. CDR3 DNA: TGTGCCAGCAGGGGGCCCGGGACAGGCTCCTACGAGCAGTACTTC.

Comments on this clone: Other DNA sequences in this specimen translate into the identical CDR3. This rearrangement joins TRBV3-1 (or the pseudogene TRBV3-2) to TRBJ2-5, with 8 nucleotides matching TRBD1. The ends lost 4 bases at V and 5 bases at J; junction bases unmatched: 3. The CDR3 is made up of 13 amino acids. Looked up from germline, CDR1 is LGHDT and CDR2 is YNNKEL (reference sequence). CDR3 nucleotides: TGTGCCAGCAGCCCCACAGGGGGGGAGACCCAGTACTTC. Translation gives CASSPTGGETQYF.

This chain connects TRBV9 to TRBJ2-7, with 7 bases lining up with TRBD1. V lost 4 bases and J lost 2; bases outside the gene matches: 12. CDR1 is SGDLS, CDR2 YYNGEE, per germline. This CDR3 has 16 residues. The chain's CDR3 is CASSSGPPQGPYEQYF. The CDR3 coding sequence is TGTGCCAGCAGCTCAGGCCCCCCACAGGGGCCCTACGAGCAGTACTTC.

This clone was seen once. CDR3 region: CASSLARRDEQFF. The CDR3 nucleotides are TGTGCCAGCAGTTTAGCGCGGCGCGATGAGCAGTTCTTC. The genes are TRBV27 and TRBJ2-1, with no clear D. The CDR3 totals 13 residues. Trimming took off 2 bases at V and 8 bases at J, with 10 bases between the two ends. Germline CDR1 is MNHEY and CDR2 is SMNVEV (reference sequence).

DNA of the CDR3: TGTGCCAGCAGACTTCGCACAGATACGCAGTATTTT. This encodes CASRLRTDTQYF. The V and J genes are TRBV2 and TRBJ2-3; D ambiguous. The germline gives CDR1 SNHLY, CDR2 FYNNEI. This CDR3 contains 12 residues. Trimming took off 6 bases at V and 1 base at J, with 5 bases between the two ends.

This sequence joins TRBV19 and TRBJ2-1; 9 nucleotides align to TRBD1. Germline V gene sequence: CDR1 LNHDA, CDR2 SQIVND (reference sequence). CDR3 length equals 15 residues. V lost 6 bases and J lost 7; bases outside the gene matches: 10. CDR3 sequence reads: CASSIWGTGNNEQFF. The CDR3 coding sequence is TGTGCCAGTAGCATATGGGGGACAGGGAATAATGAGCAGTTCTTC.